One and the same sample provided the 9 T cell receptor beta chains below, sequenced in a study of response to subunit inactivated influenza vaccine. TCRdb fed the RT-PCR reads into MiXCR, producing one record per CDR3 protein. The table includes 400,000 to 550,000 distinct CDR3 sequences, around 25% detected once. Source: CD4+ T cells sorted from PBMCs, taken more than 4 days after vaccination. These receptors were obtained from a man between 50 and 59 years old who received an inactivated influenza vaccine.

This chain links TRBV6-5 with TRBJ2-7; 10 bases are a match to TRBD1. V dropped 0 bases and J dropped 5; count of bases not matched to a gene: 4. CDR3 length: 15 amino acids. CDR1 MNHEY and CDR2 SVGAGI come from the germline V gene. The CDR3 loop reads CASSYSPGQGNEQYF. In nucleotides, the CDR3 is TGTGCCAGCAGTTACTCGCCGGGACAGGGGAACGAGCAGTACTTC.

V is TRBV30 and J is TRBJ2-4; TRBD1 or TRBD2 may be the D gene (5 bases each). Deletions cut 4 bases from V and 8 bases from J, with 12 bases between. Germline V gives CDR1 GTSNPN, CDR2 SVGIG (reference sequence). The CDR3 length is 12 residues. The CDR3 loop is CAWKPGPDIQYF. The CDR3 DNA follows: TGTGCCTGGAAGCCGGGGCCGGACATTCAGTACTTC.

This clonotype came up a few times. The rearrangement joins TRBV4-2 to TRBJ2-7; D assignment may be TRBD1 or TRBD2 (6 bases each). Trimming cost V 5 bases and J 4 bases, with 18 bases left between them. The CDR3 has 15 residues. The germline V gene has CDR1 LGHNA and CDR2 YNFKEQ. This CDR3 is CASSSFSSGAYEQYF. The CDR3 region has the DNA TGTGCCAGCAGCAGCTTCTCTTCGGGGGCGTACGAGCAGTACTTC.

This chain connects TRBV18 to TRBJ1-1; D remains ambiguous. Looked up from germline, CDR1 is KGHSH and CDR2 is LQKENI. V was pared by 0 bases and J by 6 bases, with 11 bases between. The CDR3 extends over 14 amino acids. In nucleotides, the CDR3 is TGTGCCAGCTCACCACCGAAACAGCCTCCTGAAGCTTTCTTT. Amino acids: CASSPPKQPPEAFF. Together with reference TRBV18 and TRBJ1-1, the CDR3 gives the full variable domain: NAGVMQNPRHLVRRRGQEARLRCSPMKGHSHVYWYRQLPEEGLKFMVYLQKENIIDESGMPKERFSAEFPKEGPSILRIQQVVRGDSAAYFCASSPPKQPPEAFFGQGTRLTVV.

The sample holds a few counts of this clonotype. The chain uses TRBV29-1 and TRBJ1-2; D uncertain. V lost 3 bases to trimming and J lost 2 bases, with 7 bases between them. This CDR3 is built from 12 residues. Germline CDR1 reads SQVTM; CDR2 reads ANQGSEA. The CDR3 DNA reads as TGCAGCGTTGAGGACGGAAACTATGGCTACACCTTC. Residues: CSVEDGNYGYTF.

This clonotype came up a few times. CDR3 region: CSASTEQETQYF. The CDR3 DNA reads TGCAGTGCCTCGACAGAGCAAGAGACCCAGTACTTC. J is TRBJ2-5 and V is TRBV20-1, with D possibly matching TRBD1 (5 bases). Germline CDR1 and CDR2: DFQATT and SNEGSKA (reference sequence). Trimming stripped 6 bases from V and 2 bases from J, with 10 bases between. This CDR3 is built from 12 residues.

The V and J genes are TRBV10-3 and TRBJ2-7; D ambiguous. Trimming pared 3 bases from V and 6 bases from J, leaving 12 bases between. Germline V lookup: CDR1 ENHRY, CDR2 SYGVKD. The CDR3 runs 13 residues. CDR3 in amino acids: CAISELLGPEQYF. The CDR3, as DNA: TGTGCCATCAGTGAATTGCTAGGGCCCGAGCAGTACTTC.

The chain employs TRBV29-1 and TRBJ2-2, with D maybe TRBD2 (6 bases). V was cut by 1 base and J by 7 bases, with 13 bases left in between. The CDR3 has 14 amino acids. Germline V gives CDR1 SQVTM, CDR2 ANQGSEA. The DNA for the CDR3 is TGCAGCGTTGAAGGCATCAAGGGAGGCGGGGAGCTGTTTTTT. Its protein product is CSVEGIKGGGELFF.

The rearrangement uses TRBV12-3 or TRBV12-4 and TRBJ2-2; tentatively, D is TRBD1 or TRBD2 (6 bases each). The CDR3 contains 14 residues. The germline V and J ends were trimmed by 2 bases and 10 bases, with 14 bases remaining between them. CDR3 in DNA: TGTGCCAGCAGTTTATTTGTGGGGGGCCCGGAGCTGTTTTTT. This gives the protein CASSLFVGGPELFF.